This T cell receptor (beta chain) came from a study of T cells after yellow fever vaccination. Study-level findings and limits: Weaker in magnitude, the secondary response showed a faster peak on day 5 versus 15. Abundant bulk-derived clonotypes could contaminate FACS-sorted repertoires.

TCRdb fed the 5' RACE reads into MiXCR, producing one record per CDR3 protein. The sample lists 300,000 to 400,000 distinct CDR3 sequences; 3% to 4.5% were seen once. The CDR3 has 13 residues. V trimming: 7 bases; J trimming: 4 bases; junction bases outside the gene matches: 4. Germline V gene lookup returns CDR1 DFQATT and CDR2 SNEGSKA (reference sequence). This clonotype has only a few counts. Its specificity is not known. The TCR originated in a young man who received the YFV17D yellow fever vaccine. The source material was PBMCs, sampled 5 days after the yellow fever booster vaccination. The chain carries TRBV20-1 and TRBJ2-7, with TRBD2 matching over 13 bases. The CDR3 sequence is CSVGTSGAYEQYF. The DNA of the CDR3 is TGCAGTGTTGGGACTAGCGGGGCTTACGAGCAGTACTTC.